Listed below are T cell receptor beta chains from one sample, sequenced in a study of PD-1 blockade in classical Hodgkin lymphoma. TCRdb's copy holds only in-frame clones and misses some; the assay was immunoSEQ multiplex PCR. The profile shows about 43,000 clones, approximately 79% of them singletons. This material consisted of peripheral blood mononuclear cells (PBMCs), taken before the second cycle of nivolumab. The receptors shown here come from a human donor with classical Hodgkin lymphoma. Each CDR3 is given with its conserved first and last residue. A D gene is named only where the DNA matches it firmly. The size field is filled for only some rows; it gives once, few, many or a size class.

D gene: .
V gene: TRBV11-3
clone size: few
J gene: TRBJ2-1
CDR3 DNA: TGTGCCAGCAGCTTAGTCGCTTCATCGGATGAGCAGTTCTTC
CDR3 protein: CASSLVASSDEQFF

D gene: TRBD2
V gene: TRBV7-9
clone size: .
J gene: TRBJ2-1
CDR3 DNA: TGTGCCAGCAGCTTGTATAGCGGGCTGAGCTCCTACAATGAGCAGTTCTTC
CDR3 protein: CASSLYSGLSSYNEQFF

D gene: .
V gene: TRBV7-9
clone size: medium-sized
J gene: TRBJ1-1
CDR3 DNA: TGTGCCAGCAGCTTAGTTCTGGGGGGCGCAGAAGCTTTCTTT
CDR3 protein: CASSLVLGGAEAFF

D gene: .
V gene: TRBV4-1
clone size: .
J gene: TRBJ2-7
CDR3 DNA: TGCGCCAGCAGCCAAGCCCAGGCGACCTACGAGCAGTACTTC
CDR3 protein: CASSQAQATYEQYF

D gene: TRBD1
V gene: TRBV7-9
clone size: .
J gene: TRBJ2-1
CDR3 DNA: TGTGCCAGCAGCGACCCCGAGACAGGGGGCGCACAGTTCTTC
CDR3 protein: CASSDPETGGAQFF

D gene: .
V gene: TRBV6-6
clone size: .
J gene: TRBJ1-1
CDR3 DNA: TGTGCCAGCAGTTACGCGGATGTTAACGTCGGGTCTGAAGCTTTCTTT
CDR3 protein: CASSYADVNVGSEAFF

D gene: TRBD1
V gene: TRBV5-4
clone size: .
J gene: TRBJ2-3
CDR3 DNA: TGTGCCAGCAGTATGGGACAGGCAGATACGCAGTATTTT
CDR3 protein: CASSMGQADTQYF

D gene: .
V gene: TRBV6-1
clone size: .
J gene: TRBJ1-1
CDR3 DNA: TGTGCCAGCAGTCCCTACGGGGGTCGGAACACTGAAGCTTTCTTT
CDR3 protein: CASSPYGGRNTEAFF

D gene: TRBD2
V gene: TRBV7-9
clone size: .
J gene: TRBJ2-7
CDR3 DNA: TGTGCCAGCAGCGGACTAGCGGGACAGTACGAGCAGTACTTC
CDR3 protein: CASSGLAGQYEQYF

D gene: .
V gene: TRBV5-6
clone size: few
J gene: TRBJ2-3
CDR3 DNA: TGTGCCAGCAGCCATTGGGAGAGCGGCACAGATACGCAGTATTTT
CDR3 protein: CASSHWESGTDTQYF

D gene: TRBD1
V gene: TRBV27
clone size: .
J gene: TRBJ2-7
CDR3 DNA: TGTGCCAGCAGTCCCAGGGGGAGCCACGAGCAGTACTTC
CDR3 protein: CASSPRGSHEQYF

D gene: TRBD2
V gene: TRBV6-6
clone size: .
J gene: TRBJ2-7
CDR3 DNA: TGTGCCAGCAGTTTTTCCAGACTAGCGGGGACCTACGAGCAGTACTTC
CDR3 protein: CASSFSRLAGTYEQYF

D gene: TRBD1
V gene: TRBV4-1
clone size: .
J gene: TRBJ1-2
CDR3 DNA: TGCGCCAGCAGCCAAGGAGGGGCCAGGGGGTTTGGTGGCTACACCTTC
CDR3 protein: CASSQGGARGFGGYTF

D gene: TRBD2
V gene: TRBV19
clone size: .
J gene: TRBJ2-3
CDR3 DNA: TGTGCCAGTAGTATCTCTAAACTAGCGGGAGTGGGGACAGATACGCAGTATTTT
CDR3 protein: CASSISKLAGVGTDTQYF